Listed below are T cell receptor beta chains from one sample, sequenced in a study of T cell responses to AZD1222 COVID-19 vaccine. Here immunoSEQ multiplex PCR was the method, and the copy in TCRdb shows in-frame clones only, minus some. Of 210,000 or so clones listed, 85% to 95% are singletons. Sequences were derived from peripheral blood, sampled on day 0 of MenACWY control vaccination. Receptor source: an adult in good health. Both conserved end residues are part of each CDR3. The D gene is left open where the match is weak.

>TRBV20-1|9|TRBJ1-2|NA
CSGIYGYTF
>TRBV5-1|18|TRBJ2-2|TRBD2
CASSQGTSGGTNTGELFF
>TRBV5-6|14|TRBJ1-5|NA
CASSLIRSNQPQHF
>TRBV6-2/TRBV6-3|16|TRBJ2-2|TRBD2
CASSSGLALNTGELFF
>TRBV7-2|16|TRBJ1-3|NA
CASSLGPLGSGNTIYF
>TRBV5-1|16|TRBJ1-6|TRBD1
CASSSASGQPNSPLHF
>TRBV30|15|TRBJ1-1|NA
CAWSVLSSGPSEAFF
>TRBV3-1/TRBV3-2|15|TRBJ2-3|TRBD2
CASSPTSGGTDTQYF
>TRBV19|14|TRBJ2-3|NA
CASKVGSGTDTQYF
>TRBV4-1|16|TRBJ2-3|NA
CASSQNGRAYTDTQYF
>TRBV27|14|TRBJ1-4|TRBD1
CASRTRDRNEKLFF
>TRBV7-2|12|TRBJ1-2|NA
CASSYSNYGYTF
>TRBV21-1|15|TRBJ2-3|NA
CASSKGVGRTDTQYF
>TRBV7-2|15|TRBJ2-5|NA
CASSFRRGTQETQYF
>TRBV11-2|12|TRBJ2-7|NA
CASSLDSDEQYF
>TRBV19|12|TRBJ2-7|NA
CASSITDYEQYF
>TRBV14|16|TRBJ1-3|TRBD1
CASSRQGRLSGNTIYF
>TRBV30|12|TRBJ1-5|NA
CAWSYRNQPQHF
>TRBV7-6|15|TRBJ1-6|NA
CASSLDSTRTTPLHF
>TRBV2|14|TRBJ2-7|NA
CASMVRLGAYEQYF
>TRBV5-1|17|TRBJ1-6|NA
CASSLRDKGPYNSPLHF
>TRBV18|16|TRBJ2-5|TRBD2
CASSPTGLAGEETQYF
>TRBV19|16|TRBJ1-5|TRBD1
CASSTQQGYGDQPQHF
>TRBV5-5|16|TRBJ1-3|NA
CASSLDWTLSGNTIYF
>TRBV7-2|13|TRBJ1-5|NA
CASSNAQKEPQHF
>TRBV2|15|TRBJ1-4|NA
CASSDWGGANEKLFF
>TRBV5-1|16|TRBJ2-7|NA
CASSLAAGPGAYEQYF